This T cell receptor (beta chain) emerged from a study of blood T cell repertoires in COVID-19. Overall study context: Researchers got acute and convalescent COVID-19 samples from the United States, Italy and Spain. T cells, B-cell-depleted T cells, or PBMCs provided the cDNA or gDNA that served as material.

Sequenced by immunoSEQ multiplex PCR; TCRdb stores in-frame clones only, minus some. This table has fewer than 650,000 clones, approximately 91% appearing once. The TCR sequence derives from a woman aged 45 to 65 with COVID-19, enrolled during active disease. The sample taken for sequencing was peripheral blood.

The CDR3 DNA reads as TGTGCCAGCAGCCAGACTAGCGGGGGGGCGGGTAAAGAGACCCAGTACTTC. The encoded protein is CASSQTSGGAGKETQYF. The rearrangement uses TRBV3-1 (or the pseudogene TRBV3-2) and TRBJ2-5; 14 bases map to TRBD2. Germline lookup yields CDR1 LGHDT and CDR2 YNNKEL (reference sequence). The CDR3 loop spans 17 amino acids. J was trimmed by 3 bases and V by 3 bases; bases with no gene match: 6.